Listed below are T cell receptor beta chains from one sample, sequenced in a study of shared clonotypes between healthy human individuals. Using immunoSEQ multiplex PCR, the repertoire was profiled, and TCRdb retains in-frame clones only, with some absent. The sample carries hundreds of thousands of clones, approximately 92% recorded once. The material sequenced was naive CD8+ T cells sorted from blood. The receptors come from a man aged 25-45 years in good health. The CDR3 runs from the conserved cysteine through the conserved F or W. The D gene is left open where the match is weak. The size field is filled for only some rows; it gives once, few, many or a size class.

J | D | V | size | DNA | CDR3
TRBJ2-7 | NA | TRBV19 | NA | TGTGCCAGTAGTATGACGACAGTTTCCTACGAGCAGTACTTC | CASSMTTVSYEQYF
TRBJ1-5 | NA | TRBV7-8 | NA | TGTGCCAGCAGCTACATTGGGCAGAGCAATCAGCCCCAGCATTTT | CASSYIGQSNQPQHF
TRBJ1-1 | NA | TRBV9 | NA | TGTGCCAGCAGCGTAGACAGGAACACTGAAGCTTTCTTT | CASSVDRNTEAFF
TRBJ2-2 | NA | TRBV9 | NA | TGTGCCAGCAGTGGGGCGGGGTACACCGGGGAGCTGTTTTTT | CASSGAGYTGELFF
TRBJ1-2 | TRBD1 | TRBV7-9 | NA | TGTGCCAGCAGCCACGGACAGGGCGTATTCTATGGCTACACCTTC | CASSHGQGVFYGYTF
TRBJ2-2 | NA | TRBV9 | NA | TGTGCCAGCAGCGTAGTAGGGTACGGCACCGGGGAGCTGTTTTTT | CASSVVGYGTGELFF
TRBJ1-3 | NA | TRBV5-5 | NA | TGTGCCAGCAGCTTGGAACAGGCCTCTGGAAACACCATATATTTT | CASSLEQASGNTIYF
TRBJ2-1 | TRBD2 | TRBV9 | NA | TGTGCCAGCAGCGCGGGGGCGGGAGGGAACTACAATGAGCAGTTCTTC | CASSAGAGGNYNEQFF
TRBJ2-2 | TRBD2 | TRBV7-3 | few | TGTGCCAGCAGCATTGGACTAGCGGGAGAACGGAACACCGGGGAGCTGTTTTTT | CASSIGLAGERNTGELFF
TRBJ1-1 | NA | TRBV4-3 | once | TGCGCCAGCAGCCCGACAGGCGCGGACACTGAAGCTTTCTTT | CASSPTGADTEAFF
TRBJ2-7 | TRBD2 | TRBV19 | once | TGTGCCAGTAGCCCTGCACTAGCGGGATTCTACGAGCAGTACTTC | CASSPALAGFYEQYF
TRBJ2-7 | NA | TRBV12-2 | NA | TGTGCAAGTCGCTTAGTGGCTAGCGGGGTTTACGAGCAGTACTTC | CASRLVASGVYEQYF
TRBJ1-1 | TRBD1 | TRBV28 | NA | TGTGCCAGCAGTTTAGGACAGGGGAACACTGAAGCTTTCTTT | CASSLGQGNTEAFF
TRBJ1-5 | NA | TRBV15 | NA | TGTGCCACCAGCAGTATTCAACAGGGAGGTCAGCCCCAGCATTTT | CATSSIQQGGQPQHF
TRBJ2-1 | NA | TRBV30 | NA | TGTGCCTGTGTACTGGCCGAGAATGAGCAGTTCTTC | CACVLAENEQFF
TRBJ2-1 | NA | TRBV6-5 | NA | TGTGCCAGCAGTTACTCGGGGGATTCCTCTCCCAATGAGCAGTTCTTC | CASSYSGDSSPNEQFF
TRBJ2-1 | NA | TRBV29-1 | NA | TGCAGCGTTGAAGTGGGAGACAATGAGCAGTTCTTC | CSVEVGDNEQFF
TRBJ2-1 | NA | TRBV7-6 | NA | TGTGCCAGCAGCTTGGGCGTAGGGGTCAATGAGCAGTTCTTC | CASSLGVGVNEQFF
TRBJ1-2 | NA | TRBV9 | NA | TGTGCCAGCAGCGTAGAGGACAGTGGCTTCTATGGCTACACCTTC | CASSVEDSGFYGYTF
TRBJ1-5 | TRBD1 | TRBV6-1 | NA | TGTGCCAGCAGTGAGGGGGACAGGGCTCGGCAGCCCCAGCATTTT | CASSEGDRARQPQHF
TRBJ2-5 | NA | TRBV5-6 | NA | TGTGCCAGCAGCTTGGCCAACCCCGGGGTTAAGAGTACCCAGTACTTC | CASSLANPGVKSTQYF
TRBJ2-1 | TRBD2 | TRBV6-5 | NA | TGTGCCAGCAGTTTATTGACTAGCGGGGGTTATAATGAGCAGTTCTTC | CASSLLTSGGYNEQFF
TRBJ1-5 | NA | TRBV6-6 | once | TGTGCCAGCAGTTACTCCCCGGGAAATCAGCCCCAGCATTTT | CASSYSPGNQPQHF
TRBJ2-2 | NA | TRBV27 | NA | TGTGCCAGCAGTTTATTTCCTGAGAAGCGCGCCGGGGAGCTGTTTTTT | CASSLFPEKRAGELFF
TRBJ2-1 | NA | TRBV27 | NA | TGTGCCAGCAGTTTATCCGCACAAACCTACAATGAGCAGTTCTTC | CASSLSAQTYNEQFF
TRBJ2-7 | TRBD1 | TRBV27 | once | TGTGCCAGCAGTACCAAGGGACAGGGAGGCTACGAGCAGTACTTC | CASSTKGQGGYEQYF
TRBJ2-1 | TRBD2 | TRBV10-2 | NA | TGCGCCAGCGGGCTAGCGGGTTTCAATGAGCAGTTCTTC | CASGLAGFNEQFF
TRBJ2-7 | NA | TRBV6-1 | once | TGTGCCAGCAGTGAAGGGAGCGGTAGCTCCTACGAGCAGTACTTC | CASSEGSGSSYEQYF
TRBJ2-7 | TRBD1 | TRBV7-9 | NA | TGTGCCAGCAGCTCCCCTAGGGACAGTAGCTACGAGCAGTACTTC | CASSSPRDSSYEQYF
TRBJ2-7 | NA | TRBV4-1 | NA | TGCGCCAGCAGCCAAGAGTTCCTGGCGGGAAAGGACTACGAGCAGTACTTC | CASSQEFLAGKDYEQYF
TRBJ2-7 | NA | TRBV28 | NA | TGTGCCAGCCATGAGGACGGTCCTTACGAGCAGTACTTC | CASHEDGPYEQYF
TRBJ2-3 | NA | TRBV27 | once | TGTGCCAGCAGTCCGTCCGGGAATACGCAGTATTTT | CASSPSGNTQYF
TRBJ2-3 | NA | TRBV7-9 | NA | TGTGCCAGCAGCTTGGTCCCAACTAGCACAGATACGCAGTATTTT | CASSLVPTSTDTQYF
TRBJ1-4 | NA | TRBV7-9 | NA | TGTGCCAGCAGCTTCCGGGACGGAAATGAAAAACTGTTTTTT | CASSFRDGNEKLFF
TRBJ2-7 | TRBD1 | TRBV11-2 | NA | TGTGCCAGCAGCCAGACAGGGCTCTCCTACGAGCAGTACTTC | CASSQTGLSYEQYF
TRBJ2-1 | NA | TRBV15 | few | TGTGCCACCAGCAGAATGACTAGCTCCTACAATGAGCAGTTCTTC | CATSRMTSSYNEQFF
TRBJ2-7 | NA | TRBV18 | NA | TGTGCCAGCTCACCACCGTTGCGAGGCAGCTCCTACGAGCAGTACTTC | CASSPPLRGSSYEQYF
TRBJ2-7 | TRBD1 | TRBV27 | NA | TGTGCCAGCAGTTTACAGGGGGATGAGCAGTACTTC | CASSLQGDEQYF
TRBJ2-7 | TRBD2 | TRBV29-1 | NA | TGCAGCGTTGTTTATTTGGCTAGCGGGACGTCCTACGAGCAGTACTTC | CSVVYLASGTSYEQYF
TRBJ2-7 | NA | TRBV2 | NA | TGTGCCAGTCACAGTCGACCCTACGAGCAGTACTTC | CASHSRPYEQYF
TRBJ2-4 | NA | TRBV5-4 | few | TGTGCCAGCAGCGGCACGACAGGCCGCCTTGAATTC | CASSGTTGRLEF
TRBJ2-1 | TRBD2 | TRBV9 | NA | TGTGCCAGCAGCGTTAGCGGGTCCACCTACAATGAGCAGTTCTTC | CASSVSGSTYNEQFF
TRBJ2-7 | NA | TRBV14 | NA | TGTGCCAGCAGCCAAGAACGTGTGTGGGACCGCTCCTACGAGCAGTACTTC | CASSQERVWDRSYEQYF
TRBJ2-6 | NA | TRBV13 | NA | TGTGCCAGCAGCACTCGGGGTAGGGCCAACGTCCTGACTTTC | CASSTRGRANVLTF
TRBJ2-1 | NA | TRBV18 | NA | TGTGCCAGCTCAAAGGGGGATTCCTCCTACAATGAGCAGTTCTTC | CASSKGDSSYNEQFF
TRBJ2-1 | NA | TRBV27 | NA | TGTGCCAGTTACCCTCAGGGGTCTTCCTACAATGAGCAGTTCTTC | CASYPQGSSYNEQFF
TRBJ2-6 | NA | TRBV5-1 | NA | TGCGCCAGCAGCTCGGACTACCCCCGGCCCGGGGCCAACGTCCTGACTTTC | CASSSDYPRPGANVLTF
TRBJ1-1 | NA | TRBV5-1 | NA | TGCGCCAGCAGCTTGGCGGGGGCAGCCTATAACACTGAAGCTTTCTTT | CASSLAGAAYNTEAFF
TRBJ1-5 | NA | TRBV19 | NA | TGTGCCAGTAGTATAATAGTCAATCAGCCCCAGCATTTT | CASSIIVNQPQHF
TRBJ2-2 | NA | TRBV7-9 | NA | TGTGCCAGCAGCTTAGCGGTGAACACCGGGGAGCTGTTTTTT | CASSLAVNTGELFF
TRBJ2-1 | NA | TRBV28 | NA | TGTGCCAGCAGTCCAGAGGGAGGAATCTCCTACAATGAGCAGTTCTTC | CASSPEGGISYNEQFF
TRBJ2-7 | NA | TRBV6-5 | NA | TGTGCCAGCAGTTCTAGGTACGAGCAGTACTTC | CASSSRYEQYF
TRBJ2-1 | TRBD1 | TRBV7-6 | once | TGTGCCACTTCAGGGGGAACTTTCAATGAGCAGTTCTTC | CATSGGTFNEQFF